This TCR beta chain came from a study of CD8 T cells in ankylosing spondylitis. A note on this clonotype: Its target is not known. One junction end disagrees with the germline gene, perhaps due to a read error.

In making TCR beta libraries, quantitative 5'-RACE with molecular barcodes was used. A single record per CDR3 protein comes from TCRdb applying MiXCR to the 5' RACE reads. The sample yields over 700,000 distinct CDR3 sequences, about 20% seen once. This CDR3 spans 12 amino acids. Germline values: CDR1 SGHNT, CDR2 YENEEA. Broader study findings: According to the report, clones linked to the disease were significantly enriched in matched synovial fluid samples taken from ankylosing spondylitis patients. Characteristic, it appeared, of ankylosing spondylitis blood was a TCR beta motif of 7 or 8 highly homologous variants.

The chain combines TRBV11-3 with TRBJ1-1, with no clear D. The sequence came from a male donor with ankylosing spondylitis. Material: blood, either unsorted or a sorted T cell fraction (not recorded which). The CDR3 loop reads CASSHSGTDAFF. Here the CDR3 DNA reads TGTGCCAGCAGTCACAGTGGCACTGACGCTTTCTTT.